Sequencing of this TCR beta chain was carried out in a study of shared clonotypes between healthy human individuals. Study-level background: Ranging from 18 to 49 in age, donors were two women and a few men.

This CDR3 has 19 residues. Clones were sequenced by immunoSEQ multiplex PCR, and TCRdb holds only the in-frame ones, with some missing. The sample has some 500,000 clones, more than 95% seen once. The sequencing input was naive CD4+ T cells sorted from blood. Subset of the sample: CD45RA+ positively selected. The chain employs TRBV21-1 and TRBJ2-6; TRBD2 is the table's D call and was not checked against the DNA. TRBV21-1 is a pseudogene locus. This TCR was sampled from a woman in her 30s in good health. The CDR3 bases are TGTGCCAGCAGCAAAGTTCCGGGACTTGCCGACTCTGGGGCCAACGTCCTGACTTTC. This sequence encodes CASSKVPGLADSGANVLTF.